This T cell receptor (beta chain) came from a study of Ad26.COV2.S vaccination and SARS-CoV-2 variants. Study background: Enrolled in COV1001, the donor was in the Ad26.COV2.S trial arm, which received the vaccine. Whole-study findings and limits: The analyses of TCR breadth and depth may have understated the size of total T cell responses.

In the case of this clone: No antigen is known for it.

The treatment: around 19 received Ad26.COV2.S at low or high dose, single or two shots; about five received placebo; per-sample allocation not given. Each sample was drawn 63 days after the first injection (of vaccine or placebo). An adult of 18-55 years in Boston served as donor. Assay: immunoSEQ multiplex PCR; the TCRdb copy retains only in-frame clones and omits some. The sample contains about 350,000 clones, 88% of which appear only once. V was clipped by 2 bases and J by 2 bases, with 7 bases between them. The CDR3 covers 14 residues. CDR1 KGHDR and CDR2 SFDVKD come from the germline V gene. V gene TRBV24-1 combines with J gene TRBJ2-3; D remains unclear. The specimen comprised peripheral blood, sampled in a trial of Ad26.COV2.S vaccine versus placebo. This sequence was found in a person aged 18-60 years who received the Ad26.COV2.S COVID-19 vaccine or a placebo. The CDR3 DNA reads TGTGCCACCAGTGATTCGGCGATCACAGATACGCAGTATTTT. Protein sequence: CATSDSAITDTQYF.